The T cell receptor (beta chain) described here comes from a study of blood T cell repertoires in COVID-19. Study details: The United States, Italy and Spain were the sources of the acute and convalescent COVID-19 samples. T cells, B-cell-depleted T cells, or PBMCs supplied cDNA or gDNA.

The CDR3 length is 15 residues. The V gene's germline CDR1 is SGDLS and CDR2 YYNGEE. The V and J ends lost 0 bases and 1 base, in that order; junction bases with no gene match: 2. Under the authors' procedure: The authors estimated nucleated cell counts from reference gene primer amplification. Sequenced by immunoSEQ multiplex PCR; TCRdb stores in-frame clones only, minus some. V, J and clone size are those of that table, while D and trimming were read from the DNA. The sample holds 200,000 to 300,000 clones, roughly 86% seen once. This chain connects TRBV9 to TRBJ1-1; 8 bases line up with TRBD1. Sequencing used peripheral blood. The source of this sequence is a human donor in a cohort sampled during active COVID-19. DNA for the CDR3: TGTGCCAGCAGCGTAGCAGGGGGCAGGAACACTGAAGCTTTCTTT. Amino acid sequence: CASSVAGGRNTEAFF. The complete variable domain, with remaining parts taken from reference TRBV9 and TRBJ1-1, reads DSGVTQTPKHLITATGQRVTLRCSPRSGDLSVYWYQQSLDQGLQFLIQYYNGEERAKGNILERFSAQQFPDLHSELNLSSLELGDSALYFCASSVAGGRNTEAFFGQGTRLTVV.